Listed below are T cell receptor beta chains from one sample, sequenced in a study of early T cells in non-severe SARS-CoV-2 infection. TCRdb itself ran the 5' RACE reads through MiXCR, one entry per CDR3 protein. The table records over 20,000 distinct CDR3 sequences, about 4.4% of them present only once. The sequenced sample was whole blood. All receptors come from an adult who was a healthcare worker with PCR-confirmed SARS-CoV-2 infection or an uninfected control (not recorded which). CDR3s include the opening cysteine and the closing phenylalanine or tryptophan. D genes are given only for firm matches. Some rows mark clone size as missing; the rest say once, few, many or name a class of expanded clone.

J gene | clone size | V gene | D gene | CDR3 length | CDR3 protein | CDR3 DNA
TRBJ1-2 | few | TRBV18 | TRBD1 | 15 | CASSPPGQGEHGYTF | TGTGCCAGCTCACCACCGGGACAGGGGGAACATGGCTACACCTTC
TRBJ2-7 | medium-sized | TRBV29-1 | TRBD1 | 13 | CSALGQAGYEQYF | TGCAGCGCCCTGGGACAGGCCGGATACGAGCAGTACTTC
TRBJ2-2 | many | TRBV6-2/TRBV6-3 | - | 14 | CASSYQGRTGELFF | TGTGCCAGCAGTTACCAGGGGCGCACCGGGGAGCTGTTTTTT
TRBJ2-1 | medium-sized | TRBV10-2 | TRBD2 | 16 | CASLKNSGSIYNEQFF | TGCGCCAGTTTAAAAAATAGCGGGAGTATCTACAATGAGCAGTTCTTC
TRBJ2-3 | many | TRBV28 | - | 18 | CASSTRDPNVGATDTQYF | TGTGCCAGCAGTACCCGGGACCCAAACGTGGGGGCCACAGATACGCAGTATTTT
TRBJ2-6 | many | TRBV6-2/TRBV6-3 | - | 18 | CASSPLTVLTSGANVLTF | TGTGCCAGCAGTCCACTGACAGTGTTAACCTCTGGGGCCAACGTCCTGACTTTC
TRBJ2-7 | - | TRBV10-3 | - | 13 | CAISESEGWEQYF | TGTGCCATCAGTGAGTCCGAGGGCTGGGAGCAGTACTTC
TRBJ1-1 | - | TRBV5-4 | - | 14 | CASSLAGTATEAFF | TGTGCCAGCAGCTTGGCCGGGACGGCCACTGAAGCTTTCTTT
TRBJ2-7 | many | TRBV20-1 | - | 12 | CSARLSSYEQYF | TGCAGTGCTAGGTTATCGAGTTACGAGCAGTACTTC
TRBJ2-5 | few | TRBV7-6 | TRBD2 | 16 | CASSLEASGAGETQYF | TGTGCCAGCAGCTTAGAAGCTAGCGGGGCGGGAGAGACCCAGTACTTC
TRBJ2-6 | many | TRBV12-3/TRBV12-4 | - | 15 | CASSFGYSGANVLTF | TGTGCCAGCAGTTTCGGTTACTCTGGGGCCAACGTCCTGACTTTC
TRBJ1-1 | many | TRBV5-1 | - | 15 | CASSSGQRQNTEAFF | TGCGCCAGCAGCTCCGGACAGAGACAGAACACTGAAGCTTTCTTT
TRBJ2-3 | many | TRBV7-2 | TRBD2 | 17 | CASSSPPGTSGTDTQYF | TGTGCCAGCAGTTCCCCTCCCGGGACTAGCGGCACAGATACGCAGTATTTT
TRBJ2-7 | few | TRBV2 | - | 11 | CASSGQYEQYF | TGTGCCAGCAGCGGACAGTACGAGCAGTACTTC
TRBJ1-3 | medium-sized | TRBV7-6 | - | 13 | CASGRNSGNTIYF | TGTGCCAGCGGACGAAACTCTGGAAACACCATATATTTT
TRBJ1-5 | many | TRBV20-1 | - | 15 | CSARSGPTKRQPQHF | TGCAGTGCTAGATCCGGACCTACGAAACGTCAGCCCCAGCATTTT
TRBJ2-5 | many | TRBV7-2 | - | 14 | CASSLLGGRETQYF | TGTGCCAGCAGCTTACTCGGGGGGCGAGAGACCCAGTACTTC
TRBJ2-1 | - | TRBV11-2 | - | 11 | CASKGYNEQFF | TGTGCCAGCAAAGGGTACAATGAGCAGTTCTTC
TRBJ1-2 | many | TRBV5-1 | - | 14 | CASSHPDRRYGYTF | TGCGCCAGCAGCCACCCAGACAGGCGCTATGGCTACACCTTC
TRBJ2-6 | - | TRBV11-2 | - | 14 | CASFDYTGANVLTF | TGTGCCAGCTTCGACTACACTGGGGCCAACGTCCTGACTTTC
TRBJ2-1 | many | TRBV2 | - | 13 | CASSEDSYNEQFF | TGTGCCAGCAGTGAAGATTCCTACAATGAGCAGTTCTTC